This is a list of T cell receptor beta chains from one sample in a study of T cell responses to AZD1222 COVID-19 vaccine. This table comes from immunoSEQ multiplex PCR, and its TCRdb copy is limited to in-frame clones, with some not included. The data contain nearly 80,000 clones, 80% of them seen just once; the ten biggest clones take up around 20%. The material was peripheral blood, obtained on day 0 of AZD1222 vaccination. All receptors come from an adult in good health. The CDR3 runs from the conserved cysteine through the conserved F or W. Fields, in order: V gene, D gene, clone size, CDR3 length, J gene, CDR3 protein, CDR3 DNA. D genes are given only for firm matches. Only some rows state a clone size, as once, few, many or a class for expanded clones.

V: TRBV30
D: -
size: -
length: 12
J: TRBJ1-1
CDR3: CAWSVDYTEAFF
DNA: TGTGCCTGGAGCGTAGACTACACTGAAGCTTTCTTT

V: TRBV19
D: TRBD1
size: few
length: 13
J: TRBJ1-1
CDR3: CASSPTGATEAFF
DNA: TGTGCCAGTAGCCCGACAGGGGCCACTGAAGCTTTCTTT

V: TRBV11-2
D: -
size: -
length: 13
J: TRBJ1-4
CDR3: CASSRQANEKLFF
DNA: TGTGCCAGCAGCCGGCAGGCCAATGAAAAACTGTTTTTT

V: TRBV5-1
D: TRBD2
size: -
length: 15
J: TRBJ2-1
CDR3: CASSLLTSDYNEQFF
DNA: TGCGCCAGCAGCTTGCTGACTAGCGACTACAATGAGCAGTTCTTC

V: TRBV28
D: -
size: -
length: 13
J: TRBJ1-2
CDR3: CASTKEDIYGYTF
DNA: TGTGCCAGCACCAAGGAGGATATCTATGGCTACACCTTC

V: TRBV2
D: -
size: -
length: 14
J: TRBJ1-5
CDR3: CASKVETGHQPQHF
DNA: TGTGCCAGCAAGGTCGAAACGGGTCATCAGCCCCAGCATTTT

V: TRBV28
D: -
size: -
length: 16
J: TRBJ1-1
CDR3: CASSLGGMLGNTEAFF
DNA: TGTGCCAGCAGTTTAGGGGGGATGTTGGGGAACACTGAAGCTTTCTTT

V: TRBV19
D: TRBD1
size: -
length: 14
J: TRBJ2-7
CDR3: CASSIGRGPYEQYF
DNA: TGTGCCAGTAGTATCGGCAGGGGGCCCTACGAGCAGTACTTC

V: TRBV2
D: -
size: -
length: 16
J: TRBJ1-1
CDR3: CASSEGVKVLNTEAFF
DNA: TGTGCCAGCAGTGAAGGGGTTAAGGTTCTTAACACTGAAGCTTTCTTT

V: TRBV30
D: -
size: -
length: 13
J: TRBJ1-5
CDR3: CAWSAAGNQPQHF
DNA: TGTGCCTGGAGTGCGGCAGGGAATCAGCCCCAGCATTTT